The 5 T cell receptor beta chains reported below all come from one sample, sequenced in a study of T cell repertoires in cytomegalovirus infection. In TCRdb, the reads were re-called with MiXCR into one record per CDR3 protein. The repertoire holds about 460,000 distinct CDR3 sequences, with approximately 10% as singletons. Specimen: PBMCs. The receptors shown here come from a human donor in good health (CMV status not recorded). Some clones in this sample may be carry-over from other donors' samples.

DNA of the CDR3: TGTGCCAGCAGTGACCCGGGACAGGGAGACAATGAGCAGTTCTTC. As protein: CASSDPGQGDNEQFF. This rearrangement joins TRBV25-1 to TRBJ2-1; TRBD1 aligns across 9 bases. The V gene's germline CDR1 is MGHDK and CDR2 SYGVNS. The CDR3 contains 15 residues. The V segment lost 3 bases and the J segment 5 bases; nucleotides outside the gene matches: 5.

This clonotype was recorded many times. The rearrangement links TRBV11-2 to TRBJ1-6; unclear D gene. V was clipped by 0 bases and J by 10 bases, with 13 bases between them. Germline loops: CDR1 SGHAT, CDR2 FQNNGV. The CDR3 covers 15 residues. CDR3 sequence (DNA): TGTGCCAGCAGCTTAGAGTGGAGTCGGGAGTCACCCCTCCACTTT. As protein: CASSLEWSRESPLHF.

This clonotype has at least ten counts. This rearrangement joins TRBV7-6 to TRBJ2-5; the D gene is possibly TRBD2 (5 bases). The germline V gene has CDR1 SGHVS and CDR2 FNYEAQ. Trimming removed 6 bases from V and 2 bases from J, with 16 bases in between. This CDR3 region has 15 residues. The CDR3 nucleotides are TGTGCCAGCAGGGATTTAGAGGGTCCACAAGAGACCCAGTACTTC. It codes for CASRDLEGPQETQYF.

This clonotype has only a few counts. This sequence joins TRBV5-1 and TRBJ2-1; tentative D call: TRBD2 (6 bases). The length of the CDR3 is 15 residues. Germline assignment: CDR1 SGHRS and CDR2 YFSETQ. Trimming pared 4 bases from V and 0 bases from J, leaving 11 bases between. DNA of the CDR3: TGCGCCAGCAGCGGAGGGCCCAGCTCCTACAATGAGCAGTTCTTC. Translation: CASSGGPSSYNEQFF.

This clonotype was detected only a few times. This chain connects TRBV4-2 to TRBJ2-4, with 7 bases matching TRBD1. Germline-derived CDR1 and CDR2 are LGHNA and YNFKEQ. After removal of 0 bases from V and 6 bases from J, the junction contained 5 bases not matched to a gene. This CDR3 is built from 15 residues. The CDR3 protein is CASSQDWGTVNIQYF. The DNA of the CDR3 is TGTGCCAGCAGCCAAGATTGGGGGACAGTAAACATTCAGTACTTC.